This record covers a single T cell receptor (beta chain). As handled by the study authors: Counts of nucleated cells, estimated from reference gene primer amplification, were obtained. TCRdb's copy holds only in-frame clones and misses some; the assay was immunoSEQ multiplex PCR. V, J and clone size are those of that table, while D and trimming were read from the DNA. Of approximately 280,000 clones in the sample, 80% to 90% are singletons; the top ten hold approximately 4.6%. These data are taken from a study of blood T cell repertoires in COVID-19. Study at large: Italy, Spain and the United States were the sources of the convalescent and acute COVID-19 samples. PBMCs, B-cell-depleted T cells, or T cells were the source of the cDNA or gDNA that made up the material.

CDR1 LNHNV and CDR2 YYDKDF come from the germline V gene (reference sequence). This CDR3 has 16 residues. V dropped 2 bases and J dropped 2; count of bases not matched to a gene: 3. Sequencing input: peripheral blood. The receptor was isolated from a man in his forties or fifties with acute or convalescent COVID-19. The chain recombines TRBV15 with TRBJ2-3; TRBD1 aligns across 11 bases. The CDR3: CATSRWTGGFTDTQYF. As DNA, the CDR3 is TGTGCCACCAGCAGATGGACAGGGGGCTTCACAGATACGCAGTATTTT. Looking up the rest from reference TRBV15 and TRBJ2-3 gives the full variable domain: DAMVIQNPRYQVTQFGKPVTLSCSQTLNHNVMYWYQQKSSQAPKLLFHYYDKDFNNEADTPDNFQSRRPNTSFCFLDIRSPGLGDTAMYLCATSRWTGGFTDTQYFGPGTRLTVL.